This is a list of T cell receptor beta chains from one sample in a study of blood T cell repertoires in COVID-19. The table came from immunoSEQ multiplex PCR; TCRdb's copy has only in-frame clones and leaves some out. The top ten hold roughly 8.7% of the sample, which has roughly 230,000 clones, around 82% seen once. Material for sequencing was peripheral blood. The source is a man aged 40-50 years with active or convalescent COVID-19. CDR3s include the opening cysteine and the closing phenylalanine or tryptophan. The D gene is left open where the match is weak. A row's size may be missing; if present it is once, few, many or a size class.

J,V,D,size,CDR3,DNA
TRBJ2-3,TRBV5-1,TRBD2,.,CASSPGLAGSTDTQYF,TGCGCCAGCAGCCCGGGACTAGCGGGAAGCACAGATACGCAGTATTTT
TRBJ1-2,TRBV29-1,.,.,CSVSSIYTYGYTF,TGCAGCGTCTCGTCTATTTATACTTATGGCTACACCTTC
TRBJ2-1,TRBV20-1,TRBD2,.,CSASQGSGSDEQFF,TGCAGTGCTAGTCAGGGTAGCGGGAGCGATGAGCAGTTCTTC
TRBJ1-4,TRBV19,TRBD1,.,CASSRDSPRLTNEKLFF,TGTGCCAGTAGTAGGGACAGCCCAAGGTTGACTAATGAAAAACTGTTTTTT
TRBJ1-2,TRBV6-6,TRBD1,once,CASSLKGQGAVGYTF,TGTGCCAGCAGCTTGAAGGGACAGGGGGCGGTCGGCTACACCTTC
TRBJ1-5,TRBV5-5,.,.,CASRLGGNQPQHF,TGTGCCAGCAGGTTGGGAGGGAATCAGCCCCAGCATTTT
TRBJ1-5,TRBV5-1,TRBD1,.,CASSLARTGGEGNQPQHF,TGCGCCAGCAGCTTGGCCCGAACAGGGGGAGAAGGCAATCAGCCCCAGCATTTT
TRBJ2-7,TRBV28,.,.,CASSLGTGWEQYF,TGTGCCAGCAGTTTAGGAACAGGGTGGGAGCAGTACTTC
TRBJ1-2,TRBV13,TRBD1,.,CASSLRGTGGYGYTF,TGTGCCAGCAGCTTACGCGGGACAGGGGGTTATGGCTACACCTTC
TRBJ2-7,TRBV5-1,.,.,CASSLAEPYEQYF,TGCGCCAGCAGCTTGGCCGAGCCCTACGAGCAGTACTTC
TRBJ1-1,TRBV7-2,.,.,CASSFQRPDRTSAFF,TGTGCCAGCAGCTTCCAACGACCAGACAGGACGTCAGCTTTCTTT
TRBJ1-3,TRBV5-6,.,.,CASSAYEGNTIYF,TGTGCCAGCAGCGCCTACGAGGGAAACACCATATATTTT
TRBJ2-7,TRBV14,.,few,CASSQDSRGWHEQYF,TGTGCCAGCAGCCAAGATTCCAGGGGCTGGCACGAGCAGTACTTC
TRBJ1-2,TRBV19,.,.,CASSKGQDYGYTF,TGTGCCAGTAGTAAGGGGCAGGACTATGGCTACACCTTC
TRBJ1-4,TRBV7-9,TRBD1,.,CASRQGQYNEKLFF,TGTGCCAGCCGGCAGGGACAGTATAATGAAAAACTGTTTTTT
TRBJ1-1,TRBV28,.,.,CASSLHGRLNTEAFF,TGTGCCAGCAGTTTACACGGGAGATTGAACACTGAAGCTTTCTTT